A selection of T cell receptor beta chains follows, all from one sample in a study of T cell responses to AZD1222 COVID-19 vaccine. Sequencing was performed with immunoSEQ multiplex PCR; in TCRdb, only in-frame clones are kept and a portion is missing. The data show 100,000 to 120,000 clones, around nine tenths seen once. This sample comprised peripheral blood, obtained on day 0 of MenACWY control vaccination. The receptors here all came from an adult in good health. Both conserved end residues are part of each CDR3. The D gene is left open where the match is weak.

14	TRBV11-2	-	CASSLVGPGETQYF
13	TRBV12-3/TRBV12-4	TRBD1	CASTPGGQGQWGF
11	TRBV6-5	-	CASSSQETQYF
17	TRBV28	TRBD1	CASSFLNNRGQDTEAFF
15	TRBV5-4	-	CASSSPGADTDTQYF
15	TRBV3-1/TRBV3-2	-	CASSRGKTQLTEAFF
12	TRBV7-9	-	CASSFLGYGYTF
16	TRBV5-1	TRBD1	CASSGTGAPSYNEQFF
12	TRBV6-5	-	CASSPGGRGAFF
14	TRBV14	-	CASSLELVPHEQYF
14	TRBV20-1	TRBD2	CSASRTSGGNEQFF
18	TRBV4-2	TRBD2	CASSQARGPGLAGGEQYF
14	TRBV19	-	CASAPGPYNYGYTF
13	TRBV7-3	-	CASSLAPYNEQFF
11	TRBV7-6	-	CASSYQGKLFF
15	TRBV15	-	CATSRGGQGTGELFF
16	TRBV6-5	-	CASSSRTEGLGNTIYF
15	TRBV10-3	TRBD1	CAISVRTGINSPLHF
15	TRBV5-5	-	CASSERRGTNTEAFF
15	TRBV19	-	CASSIGNRNNQPQHF
14	TRBV9	-	CASSVLGATDEQFF
16	TRBV19	TRBD1	CASSIRSGTGDYEQYF
14	TRBV11-2	TRBD1	CASSPTGTGYEQYF
15	TRBV19	TRBD1	CASSPGQGGAYEQYF
14	TRBV19	TRBD1	CASSSGQDFNEQFF
12	TRBV7-2	-	CASSRGLSEQYF
17	TRBV5-1	TRBD2	CASSLGNSGGAGETQYF
14	TRBV25-1	TRBD1	CASRQTGANYGYTF
13	TRBV6-2/TRBV6-3	-	CASSEDGEDGYTF
15	TRBV19	TRBD1	CASSPGTGASYEQYF
12	TRBV28	-	CASSWGDQPQHF
14	TRBV19	TRBD1	CASTQTGGSTEAFF
14	TRBV24-1	TRBD1	CAVGGTGSQETQYF
13	TRBV7-9	-	CASTWGVNTEAFF
16	TRBV6-6	TRBD1	CASSTSGTGVGQPQHF
16	TRBV7-2	-	CASSGLGTFSGNTIYF
16	TRBV4-1	-	CASSHAPTVSGAKLFF
16	TRBV9	TRBD2	CASSTSGGPGQETQYF
14	TRBV6-2/TRBV6-3	-	CASSYRGRGYEQYF
11	TRBV28	-	CASSSQDGYTF
18	TRBV9	TRBD2	CASSSRLAGAFSTDTQYF
15	TRBV28	-	CASSLTTTGSYEQYF
14	TRBV6-1	TRBD1	CASSETGGGSPLHF
18	TRBV30	TRBD1	CAWSSRAPRQGNNYEQYF
13	TRBV3-1/TRBV3-2	-	CASSRDPLGPQYF
17	TRBV18	-	CASSPTTVRLANYGYTF
13	TRBV6-2/TRBV6-3	-	CASSLTGPTEAFF
15	TRBV11-2	TRBD2	CASSSLRGGTDTQYF
18	TRBV4-3	TRBD2	CASSRLAQRGGGYNEQFF
15	TRBV4-2	-	CASSPLEAGGNTIYF
13	TRBV6-6	TRBD2	CATGTRGKETQYF
15	TRBV19	-	CASSTGPQTYNEQFF
16	TRBV18	-	CASSPSPGHLADTQYF
13	TRBV18	-	CASSPRGWTEAFF
15	TRBV3-1/TRBV3-2	TRBD1	CASSRGTGQDTEAFF
12	TRBV7-7	TRBD1	CARGQGARGYTF
19	TRBV4-2	TRBD2	CASSQEVLAGGRGTDTQYF
13	TRBV10-3	TRBD1	CATQGAIEEKLFF
12	TRBV6-2/TRBV6-3	-	CASSRGGHEQFF